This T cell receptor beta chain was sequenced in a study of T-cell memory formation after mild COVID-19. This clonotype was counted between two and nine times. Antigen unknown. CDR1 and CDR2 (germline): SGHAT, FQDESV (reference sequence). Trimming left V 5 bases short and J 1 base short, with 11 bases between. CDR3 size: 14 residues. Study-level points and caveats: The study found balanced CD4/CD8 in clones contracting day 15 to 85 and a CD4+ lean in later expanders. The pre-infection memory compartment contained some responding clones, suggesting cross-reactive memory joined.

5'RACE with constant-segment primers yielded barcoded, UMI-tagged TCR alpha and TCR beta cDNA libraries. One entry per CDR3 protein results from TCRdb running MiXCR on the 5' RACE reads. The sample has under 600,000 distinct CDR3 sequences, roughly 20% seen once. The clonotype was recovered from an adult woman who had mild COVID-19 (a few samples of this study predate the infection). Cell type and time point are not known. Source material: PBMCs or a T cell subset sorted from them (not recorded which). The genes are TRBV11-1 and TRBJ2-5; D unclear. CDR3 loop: CASSPRASQETQYF. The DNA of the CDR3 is TGTGCCAGCAGCCCCCGGGCGAGCCAAGAGACCCAGTACTTC.